This record covers a single T cell receptor beta chain. The data are from a study of blood T cell repertoires in COVID-19. About the study: From the United States, Italy and Spain came samples of acute and convalescent COVID-19. Sources were T cells, B-cell-depleted T cells, or PBMCs; the material itself was cDNA or gDNA.

V lost 5 bases and J lost 5; bases outside the gene matches: 9. CDR1 and CDR2 (germline): MNHEY, SVGEGT. The CDR3 contains 16 residues. The repertoire was sequenced with immunoSEQ multiplex PCR; TCRdb's copy has only in-frame clones and lacks some. The sample holds about 130,000 clones, approximately 90% seen once. This clonotype was sampled from a man between 65 and 85 years old with active COVID-19. The chain employs TRBV6-2 or TRBV6-3 and TRBJ2-5; 12 nucleotides match TRBD2. Source material: peripheral blood. CDR3 loop: CASSPASGRAVETQYF. The CDR3 DNA reads as TGTGCCAGCAGTCCAGCTAGCGGGAGGGCCGTGGAGACCCAGTACTTC.